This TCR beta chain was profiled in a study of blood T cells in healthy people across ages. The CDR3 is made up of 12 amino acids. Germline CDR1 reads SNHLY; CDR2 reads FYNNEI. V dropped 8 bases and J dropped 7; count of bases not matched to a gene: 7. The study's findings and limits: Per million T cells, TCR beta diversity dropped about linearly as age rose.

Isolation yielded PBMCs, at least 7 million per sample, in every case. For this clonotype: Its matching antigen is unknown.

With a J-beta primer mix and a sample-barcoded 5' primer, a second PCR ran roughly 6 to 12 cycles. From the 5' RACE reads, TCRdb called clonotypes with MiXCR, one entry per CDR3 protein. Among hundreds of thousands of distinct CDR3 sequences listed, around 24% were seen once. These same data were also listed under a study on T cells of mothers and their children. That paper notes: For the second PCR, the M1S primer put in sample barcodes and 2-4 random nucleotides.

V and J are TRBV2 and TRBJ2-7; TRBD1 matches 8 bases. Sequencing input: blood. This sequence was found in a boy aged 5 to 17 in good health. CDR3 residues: CASLDRDGEQYF. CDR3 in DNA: TGTGCCAGCCTGGACAGGGATGGGGAGCAGTACTTC.